Shown below are 32 T cell receptor beta chains from a single sample sequenced in a study of blood T cell repertoires in COVID-19. Sequencing was performed with immunoSEQ multiplex PCR; in TCRdb, only in-frame clones are kept and a portion is missing. This sample carries fewer than 150,000 clones, 75% to 90% of them seen once, and the ten largest clones take 9.5% to 11%. The sample taken for sequencing was peripheral blood. The receptors derive from a woman older than 75 with acute or convalescent COVID-19.

The CDR3 reads CASSLGQGENSPLHF. DNA for the CDR3: TGTGCCAGCAGCTTAGGACAGGGGGAAAATTCACCCCTCCACTTT. The V gene is TRBV7-9, the J gene TRBJ1-6, with 9 positions matching TRBD1. The CDR3 totals 15 residues. V was clipped by 1 base and J by 7 bases; unmatched bases: 2. Germline CDR1 and CDR2: SEHNR and FQNEAQ (reference sequence).

The chain is built from TRBV29-1 and TRBJ1-3; maybe TRBD1 (5 bases). This CDR3 is 13 amino acids long. The V end lost 0 bases, the J end lost 2 bases, and 5 bases lay between the germline ends. Germline V gives CDR1 SQVTM, CDR2 ANQGSEA. For the CDR3, the DNA is TGCAGCGTTGAAGACAGGGCTGGAAACACCATATATTTT. It codes for CSVEDRAGNTIYF.

The rearrangement uses TRBV5-1 and TRBJ1-5; perhaps TRBD1 as D (6 bases). Trimming took off 4 bases at V and 3 bases at J, with 11 bases between the two ends. Germline values: CDR1 SGHRS, CDR2 YFSETQ. This CDR3 has 14 residues. CDR3 sequence (DNA): TGCGCCAGCAGCCCGGGGGGGGCCAATCAGCCCCAGCATTTT. As protein: CASSPGGANQPQHF.

This clone has only a few counts. The J gene is TRBJ1-2, the V gene TRBV5-1; 9 nucleotides agree with TRBD1. The CDR3 extends over 14 amino acids. Unmatched junction bases numbered 2, after V lost 0 bases and J lost 5 bases. CDR1 and CDR2 (germline): SGHRS, YFSETQ. The CDR3 region is CASSLATGGYGYTF. The CDR3 bases are TGCGCCAGCAGCTTGGCGACAGGGGGGTATGGCTACACCTTC.

The gene calls are TRBV19 and TRBJ1-2, with 8 bases fitting TRBD1. Trimming removed 5 bases from V and 4 bases from J; junction bases left unmatched: 9. Germline CDR1 is LNHDA and CDR2 is SQIVND (reference sequence). The CDR3 length is 15 residues. The CDR3 sequence: CASSSTGQGGYGYTF. DNA of the CDR3: TGTGCCAGTAGTTCAACCGGACAGGGAGGCTATGGCTACACCTTC. The variable domain in full, completed from reference TRBV19 and TRBJ1-2, reads DGGITQSPKYLFRKEGQNVTLSCEQNLNHDAMYWYRQDPGQGLRLIYYSQIVNDFQKGDIAEGYSVSREKKESFPLTVTSAQKNPTAFYLCASSSTGQGGYGYTFGSGTRLTVV.

This clone was recorded once. This rearrangement joins TRBV12-3 or TRBV12-4 to TRBJ1-1; D is possibly TRBD1 (6 bases). The V and J ends lost 4 bases and 5 bases respectively, with 11 bases between them. CDR3 length: 13 amino acids. The CDR3 loop is CASSSQGRTEAFF. In nucleotides, the CDR3 is TGTGCCAGCAGTTCGCAGGGGCGGACTGAAGCTTTCTTT.

Notes on this clone: The CDR3 carries no conserved terminal phenylalanine or tryptophan, so it likely arises from a read error. This rearrangement joins TRBV11-3 to TRBJ1-2; D is possibly TRBD1 (6 bases). Germline-derived CDR1 and CDR2 are SGHNT and YENEEA. V was shortened by 5 bases and J by 4 bases, with 14 bases between the two germline ends. This CDR3 has 14 residues. This CDR3 is CASSIRGSPYGYTL. CDR3 sequence (DNA): TGTGCCAGCAGCATCAGGGGCTCCCCCTATGGCTACACCCTC.

The chain links TRBV6-5 to TRBJ1-2; 8 nucleotides agree with TRBD1. Germline V gene sequence: CDR1 MNHEY, CDR2 SVGAGI. V lost 6 bases, J lost 9 bases, and 12 bases stayed unmatched. The CDR3 has 14 residues. CDR3 sequence: CASSTPGTGGRYTF. For the CDR3, the DNA is TGTGCCAGCAGCACCCCCGGGACAGGAGGTCGCTACACCTTC.

This chain links TRBV5-1 with TRBJ1-1; 11 nucleotides align to TRBD1. Germline-derived CDR1 and CDR2 are SGHRS and YFSETQ. The CDR3 loop spans 14 amino acids. V was clipped by 3 bases and J by 5 bases; unmatched bases: 3. CDR3 nucleotide sequence: TGCGCCAGCAGCTCGGACAGGGGGCGGACTGAAGCTTTCTTT. This gives the protein CASSSDRGRTEAFF. The full variable domain, with the rest looked up from reference TRBV5-1 and TRBJ1-1, is KAGVTQTPRYLIKTRGQQVTLSCSPISGHRSVSWYQQTPGQGLQFLFEYFSETQRNKGNFPGRFSGRQFSNSRSEMNVSTLELGDSALYLCASSSDRGRTEAFFGQGTRLTVV.

The chain joins TRBV5-5 to TRBJ2-2, with 10 bases matching TRBD2. V lost 4 bases and J lost 0; bases outside the gene matches: 6. The CDR3 totals 17 residues. Germline V CDR1 and CDR2: SGHKS, YYEKEE (reference sequence). For the CDR3, the DNA is TGTGCCAGCAGCCCACCAACTAGCGGGGCGAACACCGGGGAGCTGTTTTTT. Translated: CASSPPTSGANTGELFF.

This chain links TRBV5-1 with TRBJ2-7; 9 bases agree with TRBD1. CDR3 size: 13 residues. Germline loops: CDR1 SGHRS, CDR2 YFSETQ. V lost 4 bases to trimming and J lost 6 bases; unmatched junction nucleotides: 5. The CDR3 loop reads CASSVGQGTEQYF. CDR3 in DNA: TGCGCCAGCAGCGTGGGACAGGGAACCGAGCAGTACTTC.

This chain uses TRBV7-3 with TRBJ1-5; 9 bases align to TRBD1. Germline V CDR1 and CDR2: SGHTA, FQGTGA. The CDR3 is 19 residues long. V shed 1 base, J shed 3 bases, and the junction held 13 bases outside the gene matches. This chain's CDR3 is CASSLKCRTGALINQPQHF. In nucleotides, the CDR3 is TGTGCCAGCAGCTTAAAATGTCGGACAGGGGCTCTTATCAATCAGCCCCAGCATTTT.

J is TRBJ1-2 and V is TRBV7-2; D is perhaps TRBD1 (6 bases). CDR1 and CDR2 from the germline V gene are SGHTA and FQGNSA. The length of the CDR3 is 15 residues. V was cut by 0 bases and J by 4 bases, with 12 bases left in between. This CDR3 is CASSLALNRAYGYTF. The CDR3 DNA is TGTGCCAGCAGCTTAGCGCTAAACAGGGCCTATGGCTACACCTTC.

The gene calls are TRBV3-1 (or the pseudogene TRBV3-2) and TRBJ2-4, with D perhaps matching TRBD1 (6 bases). This CDR3 comprises 18 residues. Trimming cost V 0 bases and J 2 bases, with 17 bases left between them. Germline CDR1 reads LGHDT; CDR2 reads YNNKEL (reference sequence). CDR3 region: CASSQDLERGRSKNIQYF. CDR3 bases: TGTGCCAGCAGCCAAGATCTGGAGAGGGGGAGATCCAAAAACATTCAGTACTTC.

This chain joins TRBV5-6 and TRBJ2-1; 8 bases line up with TRBD1. The CDR3 covers 16 residues. Germline V gene lookup returns CDR1 SGHDT and CDR2 YYEEEE. Trimming cost V 1 base and J 6 bases; bases outside gene matches: 9. The DNA for the CDR3 is TGTGCCAGCAGCTTGCCTCTAGGACAGGGTCGCAATGAGCAGTTCTTC. Translating gives CASSLPLGQGRNEQFF.

This clone has just one count. The chain carries TRBV28 and TRBJ1-4; possibly TRBD1 for D (6 bases). Between the trimmed V and J ends, which lost 8 bases and 8 bases, there was a span of 12 bases. From germline, CDR1 is MDHEN and CDR2 SYDVKM. This CDR3 spans 12 amino acids. Written as DNA, the CDR3 is TGTGCCAGCTCACAGGGCAAAGAAAAACTGTTTTTT. Translation: CASSQGKEKLFF.

V and J are TRBV5-1 and TRBJ1-4, with 7 bases matching TRBD1. J was trimmed by 1 base and V by 4 bases; bases with no gene match: 7. This CDR3 has 16 amino acids. Germline V gene data show CDR1 as SGHRS and CDR2 as YFSETQ. The CDR3 region is CASSRQGYETNEKLFF. The CDR3 coding sequence is TGCGCCAGCAGCCGACAGGGATATGAAACTAATGAAAAACTGTTTTTT.

The V gene is TRBV7-9, the J gene TRBJ1-3; D perhaps matches TRBD1 (5 bases). V was cut by 5 bases and J by 5 bases, with 10 bases left in between. Germline CDR1 is SEHNR and CDR2 is FQNEAQ (reference sequence). The CDR3 contains 13 residues. The CDR3 protein is CASSKDTRNTIYF. The CDR3 nucleotides are TGTGCCAGCAGCAAGGACACGAGAAACACCATATATTTT.

This chain joins TRBV24-1 and TRBJ1-2; D is unclear. Trimming left V 6 bases short and J 4 bases short, with 5 bases between. The CDR3 runs to 11 residues. CDR1 and CDR2 from the germline V gene are KGHDR and SFDVKD. This CDR3 reads CATSNGYGYTF. CDR3 DNA: TGTGCCACCAGTAACGGCTATGGCTACACCTTC.

The chain employs TRBV6-5 and TRBJ2-2; D is perhaps TRBD2 (5 bases). The V gene lost 3 bases and the J gene lost 6 bases, with 14 bases spanning the gap. Germline V lookup: CDR1 MNHEY, CDR2 SVGAGI. The CDR3 is made up of 15 amino acids. The CDR3 region has the DNA TGTGCCAGCAGTTATTGGGCTGGGGAGCCCGGGGAGCTGTTTTTT. This gives the protein CASSYWAGEPGELFF.

The CDR3 nucleotides are TGTGCCTGGAACGGGGGAGGTGGCTACACCTTC. Its translation is CAWNGGGGYTF. V is TRBV30 and J is TRBJ1-2; TRBD1 is a possible D gene (5 bases). Germline V gives CDR1 GTSNPN, CDR2 SVGIG (reference sequence). The germline V and J ends were trimmed by 4 bases and 7 bases, with 10 bases remaining between them. The CDR3 is 11 residues long.

This chain joins TRBV5-1 and TRBJ2-5, with D tentatively TRBD1 (5 bases). V was cut by 0 bases and J by 2 bases, with 11 bases left in between. The germline V gene encodes CDR1 SGHRS and CDR2 YFSETQ. The CDR3 consists of 15 residues. The CDR3 region is CASSLDRPGQETQYF. The DNA for the CDR3 is TGCGCCAGCAGCTTGGACAGGCCCGGGCAAGAGACCCAGTACTTC.

The chain links TRBV7-9 to TRBJ1-2; 8 nucleotides agree with TRBD1. V dropped 5 bases and J dropped 3; count of bases not matched to a gene: 8. CDR1 and CDR2 from the germline V gene are SEHNR and FQNEAQ (reference sequence). The CDR3 has 15 residues. Here the CDR3 DNA reads TGTGCCAGCAGCATGTACGGGACAGGAGACTATGGCTACACCTTC. Amino acids: CASSMYGTGDYGYTF.

To note about this clone: The same CDR3 also results from other DNA sequences found in this sample. The V and J genes are TRBV5-6 and TRBJ2-7; 10 nucleotides agree with TRBD1. CDR1 and CDR2 (germline): SGHDT, YYEEEE. This CDR3 is built from 14 residues. With V trimmed by 4 bases and J by 5 bases, 6 bases remained unmatched. CDR3 region: CASSPRTGGNEQYF. CDR3 DNA sequence: TGTGCCAGCAGCCCGAGGACAGGGGGGAACGAGCAGTACTTC. The full variable domain, with the rest looked up from reference TRBV5-6 and TRBJ2-7, is DAGVTQSPTHLIKTRGQQVTLRCSPKSGHDTVSWYQQALGQGPQFIFQYYEEEERQRGNFPDRFSGHQFPNYSSELNVNALLLGDSALYLCASSPRTGGNEQYFGPGTRLTVT.

The chain is built from TRBV2 and TRBJ1-2; TRBD1 matches 9 bases. V lost 4 bases and J lost 3; bases outside the gene matches: 0. In germline, CDR1 is SNHLY, CDR2 FYNNEI. This CDR3 region has 13 residues. The CDR3 protein is CASSGDRDYGYTF. CDR3 sequence (DNA): TGTGCCAGCAGTGGGGACAGGGACTATGGCTACACCTTC.

The genes are TRBV6-2 or TRBV6-3 and TRBJ1-2; TRBD1 is a possible D gene (5 bases). This CDR3 spans 13 amino acids. V was shortened by 4 bases and J by 4 bases, with 10 bases between the two germline ends. Germline V gives CDR1 MNHEY, CDR2 SVGEGT. This CDR3 is CASSSTDSYGYTF. The CDR3 DNA is TGTGCCAGCAGTTCTACAGACAGCTATGGCTACACCTTC.

V gene TRBV5-6 combines with J gene TRBJ2-7; 7 nucleotides agree with TRBD1. The CDR3 runs 13 residues. After removal of 4 bases from V and 3 bases from J, the junction contained 4 bases not matched to a gene. Germline V gives CDR1 SGHDT, CDR2 YYEEEE. The CDR3 coding sequence is TGTGCCAGCAGCGGCAACAGGGGCTACGAGCAGTACTTC. Translation gives CASSGNRGYEQYF. Looking up the rest from reference TRBV5-6 and TRBJ2-7 gives the full variable domain: DAGVTQSPTHLIKTRGQQVTLRCSPKSGHDTVSWYQQALGQGPQFIFQYYEEEERQRGNFPDRFSGHQFPNYSSELNVNALLLGDSALYLCASSGNRGYEQYFGPGTRLTVT.

The V call is TRBV13, the J call TRBJ1-2; possible D gene TRBD1, 5 bases. The V gene's germline CDR1 is PRHDT and CDR2 FYEKMQ (reference sequence). CDR3 length: 17 amino acids. The V end was cut by 3 bases, the J end by 6 bases, with 23 bases between. CDR3 amino acids: CASSFSADLGRSNGYTF. The CDR3 nucleotides read TGTGCCAGCAGCTTTTCGGCGGATCTGGGGCGATCGAATGGCTACACCTTC.

The rearrangement uses TRBV3-1 (or the pseudogene TRBV3-2) and TRBJ2-3; no definite D call. The CDR3 length is 13 residues. Trimming pared 2 bases from V and 8 bases from J, leaving 11 bases between. Germline values: CDR1 LGHDT, CDR2 YNNKEL (reference sequence). The DNA for the CDR3 is TGTGCCAGCAGCCAATCTGAGGTCTCTACGCAGTATTTT. Translated: CASSQSEVSTQYF.

The rearrangement links TRBV10-3 to TRBJ1-4; possible D gene TRBD1, 5 bases. V was cut by 0 bases and J by 3 bases, with 8 bases left in between. The CDR3 is 15 amino acids. Germline V gives CDR1 ENHRY, CDR2 SYGVKD. In DNA form, the CDR3 reads TGTGCCATCAGTGAGTCGACAGCAGCTAATGAAAAACTGTTTTTT. Translating gives CAISESTAANEKLFF.

The CDR3 DNA reads as TGCAGCGTAAGGTCAGGGAACACCATATATTTT. Translating gives CSVRSGNTIYF. The genes are TRBV29-1 and TRBJ1-3; tentative D call: TRBD1 (5 bases). V shed 6 bases and J shed 7 bases, with 10 bases lying between them. The CDR3 has 11 residues. The germline V gene has CDR1 SQVTM and CDR2 ANQGSEA.

The rearrangement uses TRBV6-1 and TRBJ2-6; 12 nucleotides line up with TRBD1. The CDR3 is 19 amino acids. The germline V gene has CDR1 MNHNS and CDR2 SASEGT. V gave up 1 base and J gave up 2 bases; unmatched junction bases: 6. CDR3 nucleotides: TGTGCCAGCAGTGAAGAAGTCGGGGACAGGGGGCCTGGGGCCAACGTCCTGACTTTC. Its protein product is CASSEEVGDRGPGANVLTF.